This note documents a single TCR beta chain sequence. The source of the sample is a study of cytomegalovirus exposure and HLA in healthy donors. Study overall: The roughly 110 validation repertoires were reported in a later analysis to have been generated on the same platform as the approximately 700 first-cohort repertoires.

The germline CDR1 and CDR2 sequences are MNHEY and SMNVEV (reference sequence). The CDR3 loop spans 19 amino acids. After removal of 6 bases from V and 0 bases from J, the junction contained 11 bases not matched to a gene. Repertoires were generated with immunoSEQ multiplex PCR, while TCRdb's copy carries only in-frame clones and drops some. The sample lists around 93,000 clones; about 85% were seen once. Sequenced input: PBMCs. This sequence originates from a man younger than 35 in good health and CMV-seropositive. The chain has TRBV27 and TRBJ2-2; 12 bases are shared with TRBD2. The CDR3 DNA reads as TGTGCCAGCAGCCCCTCAGCCCTAGCGGGAGGGCCGAACACCGGGGAGCTGTTTTTT. Translating it yields CASSPSALAGGPNTGELFF.